Listed here is a single T cell receptor beta chain. It was cDNA, reverse transcribed from extracted RNA, that served as the sequencing template. Profiling relied on immunoSEQ multiplex PCR, and the TCRdb table lists in-frame clones only, not all of them. The sample records some 150,000 clones, about 50% being singletons. These data come from a study of CD8+ T cells in alopecia areata. At the level of the study: Twice a day, 5 to 10 mg of oral tofacitinib was administered to treated patients.

Alopecia areata patients provided lesional scalp punch biopsies and peripheral blood, both collected for the study. The CDR3 length is 12 residues. V trimming: 5 bases; J trimming: 4 bases; junction bases outside the gene matches: 2. CDR1 and CDR2 (germline): GTSNPN, SVGIG (reference sequence). This receptor was taken from a human donor with alopecia areata. Sequencing used CD8+ T cells sorted from blood, obtained at week 0. The V gene is TRBV30, the J gene TRBJ1-2; 9 nucleotides match TRBD1. CDR3 sequence (DNA): TGTGCCTGGGCGGACAGGGGCTATGGCTACACCTTC. Translating it yields CAWADRGYGYTF.